Below, 12 T cell receptor beta chains from the same sample are listed, as sequenced in a study of T cell repertoires in cytomegalovirus infection (dated by TCRdb to about 2019). Instrument on record: Illumina HiSeq 1500. The public sequencing data were trimmed at Q25 with fastp and processed into clonotypes with MiXCR by TCRdb, which kept only in-frame beta chains. Each entry is one CDR3 protein sequence, shown with its most common DNA and genes. Counted in this sample were approximately 250,000 distinct CDR3 sequences; approximately 13% of them appeared once. The ten most abundant clones make up about 1.5% of the sample. The material sequenced was PBMCs. The receptors shown here come from a human donor in good health (CMV status not recorded). Some clones in this sample may be carry-over from other donors' samples.

This chain links TRBV20-1 with TRBJ1-1, with D possibly matching TRBD1 (6 bases). The germline V gene encodes CDR1 DFQATT and CDR2 SNEGSKA (reference sequence). The V and J ends lost 1 base and 1 base respectively, with 10 bases between them. This CDR3 is built from 14 residues. For the CDR3, the DNA is TGCAGTGCTAGAGGAGACAGGCCGAACACTGAAGCTTTCTTT. Protein product: CSARGDRPNTEAFF.

This clonotype was counted ten times or more. The V and J genes are TRBV5-6 and TRBJ2-4, with TRBD1 identical over 9 bases. V trimming: 4 bases; J trimming: 7 bases; junction bases outside the gene matches: 6. The V gene's germline CDR1 is SGHDT and CDR2 YYEEEE. The CDR3 contains 14 residues. The CDR3 loop reads CASSPRDRENIQYF. In nucleotides, the CDR3 is TGTGCCAGCAGCCCCCGGGACAGGGAGAACATTCAGTACTTC. The variable domain in full, completed from reference TRBV5-6 and TRBJ2-4, reads DAGVTQSPTHLIKTRGQQVTLRCSPKSGHDTVSWYQQALGQGPQFIFQYYEEEERQRGNFPDRFSGHQFPNYSSELNVNALLLGDSALYLCASSPRDRENIQYFGAGTRLSVL.

Here the CDR3 reads CASSAGQIQETQYF. The CDR3 nucleotides are TGTGCCAGCAGTGCGGGACAGATCCAAGAGACCCAGTACTTC. The V gene is TRBV2, the J gene TRBJ2-5; 7 bases line up with TRBD1. The CDR3 is made up of 14 amino acids. The germline V gene encodes CDR1 SNHLY and CDR2 FYNNEI. With 4 bases clipped from V and 1 base from J, the junction kept 3 bases outside the gene matches.

The chain couples TRBV7-4 to TRBJ2-7; D assignment may be TRBD1 or TRBD2 (5 bases each). The germline gives CDR1 SGHVT, CDR2 SQSDAQ. Trimming removed 1 base from V and 2 bases from J, with 9 bases in between. The CDR3 is made up of 14 amino acids. The CDR3 is CASSLGGWTYEQYF. Here the CDR3 DNA reads TGTGCCAGCAGCTTAGGGGGGTGGACCTACGAGCAGTACTTC.

As concerns this clonotype: One base away lies a much larger clone, so this may be a sequencing read error. J is TRBJ2-2 and V is TRBV2; D unresolved. Per the germline V gene, CDR1 is SNHLY and CDR2 is FYNNEI. V was cut by 7 bases and J by 1 base, with 13 bases left in between. This CDR3 comprises 15 residues. CDR3 sequence: CASTSATLNTGELFF. Here the CDR3 DNA reads TGTGCCAGCACCTCCGCGACACTGAACACCGGGGAGCTGTTTTTT.

A word on this clonotype: This may stem from a read error, because a much larger clone lies one nucleotide away. This chain joins TRBV20-1 and TRBJ1-5, with a tentative D call TRBD1 (6 bases). CDR1 and CDR2 from the germline V gene are DFQATT and SNEGSKA (reference sequence). V shed 6 bases and J shed 5 bases, with 20 bases lying between them. This CDR3 is built from 15 residues. The CDR3 bases are TGCAGTGCCGATCCGGTACAGGGTTTAGATCAGCCCCAGCATTTT. Its translation is CSADPVQGLDQPQHF.

The chain carries TRBV10-3 and TRBJ1-2; D not resolved. Germline lookup yields CDR1 ENHRY and CDR2 SYGVKD. The CDR3 totals 16 residues. Trimming pared 0 bases from V and 7 bases from J, leaving 18 bases between. CDR3 DNA sequence: TGTGCCATCAGTGAGTCGAGGTACGGCCAGTCGGGTGGCTACACCTTC. This gives the protein CAISESRYGQSGGYTF.

V is TRBV2 and J is TRBJ1-1, with D possibly being TRBD1 (6 bases). The V end lost 8 bases, the J end lost 3 bases, and 28 bases lay between the germline ends. CDR1 and CDR2 (germline): SNHLY, FYNNEI. CDR3 length: 18 residues. The CDR3 loop is CASSLMPLGGTFDTEAFF. The CDR3 DNA is TGTGCCAGCTCCCTCATGCCCCTGGGGGGCACGTTTGACACTGAAGCTTTCTTT.

This clonotype was observed many times. The chain is built from TRBV28 and TRBJ1-1; no reliable D call. The CDR3 has 11 residues. The germline V gene has CDR1 MDHEN and CDR2 SYDVKM. Trimming took 7 bases from V and 0 from J, leaving 3 bases between them. The CDR3 DNA reads TGTGCCAGCAAGGTGAACACTGAAGCTTTCTTT. Protein product: CASKVNTEAFF.

The sample holds many counts of this clonotype. The genes are TRBV7-2 and TRBJ2-5, with 9 bases aligning to TRBD1. The CDR3 is 15 residues long. J was trimmed by 5 bases and V by 5 bases; bases with no gene match: 9. Per the germline V gene, CDR1 is SGHTA and CDR2 is FQGNSA. CDR3: CASSLGTGYVETQYF. The CDR3 DNA reads as TGTGCCAGCAGCCTGGGGACAGGGTATGTGGAGACCCAGTACTTC.

This clonotype was recorded at least ten times. The rearrangement joins TRBV7-2 to TRBJ1-1; D possibly corresponds to TRBD1 (5 bases). The CDR3 spans 18 residues. V was cut by 3 bases and J by 1 base, with 21 bases left in between. Per the germline V gene, CDR1 is SGHTA and CDR2 is FQGNSA. CDR3 region: CASSFLPTNRGQNTEAFF. The CDR3 DNA reads as TGTGCCAGCAGCTTCCTCCCAACCAATCGGGGCCAGAACACTGAAGCTTTCTTT.

This clonotype was counted many times. The chain uses TRBV2 and TRBJ2-1; TRBD2 aligns across 10 bases. CDR1 SNHLY and CDR2 FYNNEI come from the germline V gene. The length of the CDR3 is 15 residues. Germline trimming cut 2 bases from V and 5 bases from J; bases unmatched to any gene: 3. CDR3 DNA: TGTGCCAGCAGTGAACGAGCGGGAGGGCACAATGAGCAGTTCTTC. This gives the protein CASSERAGGHNEQFF.